Listed here is a single T cell receptor beta chain. The antigen remains undetermined. TCRdb reprocessed the PCR reads via MiXCR and lists one record per CDR3 protein. The table records tens of thousands of distinct CDR3 sequences, about a third of them present only once. V was trimmed by 7 bases and J by 6 bases, leaving 22 bases between them. Germline V CDR1 and CDR2: LNHDA, SQIVND (reference sequence). CDR3 length: 16 residues. The data derive from a study of molecular identifiers for immune sequencing clone quantification. Study observations and caveats: The study found clones above 20 RNA copies held over 97% of effector molecules and under 1% in naive cells.

Sequenced input: naive CD8+ T cells from blood, with Jurkat cell RNA spiked in. Subset given: FACS-sorted CD8+CD4-CCR7+CD45RA+ naive T cells. The chain combines TRBV19 with TRBJ1-5, with D perhaps TRBD1 (6 bases). This sequence originates from a human donor in good health. Some libraries in this study had Jurkat cell RNA spiked in. The chain's CDR3 is CASKAPPQGQGQPQHF. DNA for the CDR3: TGTGCCAGTAAGGCCCCCCCGCAGGGGCAGGGTCAGCCCCAGCATTTT. Together with reference TRBV19 and TRBJ1-5, the CDR3 gives the full variable domain: DGGITQSPKYLFRKEGQNVTLSCEQNLNHDAMYWYRQDPGQGLRLIYYSQIVNDFQKGDIAEGYSVSREKKESFPLTVTSAQKNPTAFYLCASKAPPQGQGQPQHFGDGTRLSIL.